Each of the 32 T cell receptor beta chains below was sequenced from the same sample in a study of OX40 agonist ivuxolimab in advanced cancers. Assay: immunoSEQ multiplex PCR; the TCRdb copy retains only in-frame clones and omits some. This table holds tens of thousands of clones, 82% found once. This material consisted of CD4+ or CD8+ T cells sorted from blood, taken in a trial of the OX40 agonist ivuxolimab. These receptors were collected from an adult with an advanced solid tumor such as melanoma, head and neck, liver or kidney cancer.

The CDR3 reads CASSIRGIGNTIYF. DNA of the CDR3: TGTGCCAGTAGTATCAGGGGCATAGGAAACACCATATATTTT. The chain recombines TRBV19 with TRBJ1-3; D might be TRBD1 (6 bases). CDR3 length: 14 amino acids. Germline assignment: CDR1 LNHDA and CDR2 SQIVND (reference sequence). Trimming pared 3 bases from V and 4 bases from J, leaving 10 bases between.

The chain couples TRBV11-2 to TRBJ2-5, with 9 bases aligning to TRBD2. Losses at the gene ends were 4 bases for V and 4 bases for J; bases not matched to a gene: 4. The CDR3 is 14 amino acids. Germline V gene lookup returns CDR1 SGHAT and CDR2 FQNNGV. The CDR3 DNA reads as TGTGCCAGCAGCTCCGGGACTAGCACAGAGACCCAGTACTTC. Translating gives CASSSGTSTETQYF.

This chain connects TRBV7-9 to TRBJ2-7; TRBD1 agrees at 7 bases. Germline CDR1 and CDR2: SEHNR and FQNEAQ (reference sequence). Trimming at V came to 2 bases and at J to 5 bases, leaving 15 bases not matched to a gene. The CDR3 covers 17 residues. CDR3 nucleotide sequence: TGTGCCAGCAGCTTAATCGGGGTTAGACAGGGCGCCCACGAGCAGTACTTC. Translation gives CASSLIGVRQGAHEQYF. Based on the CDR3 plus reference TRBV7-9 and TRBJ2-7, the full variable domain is DTGVSQNPRHKITKRGQNVTFRCDPISEHNRLYWYRQTLGQGPEFLTYFQNEAQLEKSRLLSDRFSAERPKGSFSTLEIQRTEQGDSAMYLCASSLIGVRQGAHEQYFGPGTRLTVT.

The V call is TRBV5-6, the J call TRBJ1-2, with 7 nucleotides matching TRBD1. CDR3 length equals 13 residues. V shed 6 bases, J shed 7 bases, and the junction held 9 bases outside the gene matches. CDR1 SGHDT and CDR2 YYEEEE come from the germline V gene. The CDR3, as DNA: TGTGCCAGCAAGGTTGACAGGGCAAGTGGCTACACCTTC. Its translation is CASKVDRASGYTF.

The DNA for the CDR3 is TGCGCCAGCAGTCCACAGGGGGCAAGCAATCAGCCCCAGCATTTT. Protein sequence: CASSPQGASNQPQHF. The rearrangement uses TRBV5-1 and TRBJ1-5, with 9 positions matching TRBD1. The V gene's germline CDR1 is SGHRS and CDR2 YFSETQ. V was clipped by 5 bases and J by 1 base; unmatched bases: 4. This CDR3 has 15 residues.

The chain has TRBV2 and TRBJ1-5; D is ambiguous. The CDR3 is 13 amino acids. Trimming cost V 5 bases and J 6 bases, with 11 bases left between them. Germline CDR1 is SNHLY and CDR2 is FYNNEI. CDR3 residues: CASSFRMGQPQHF. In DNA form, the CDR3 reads TGTGCCAGCAGTTTCAGGATGGGTCAGCCCCAGCATTTT.

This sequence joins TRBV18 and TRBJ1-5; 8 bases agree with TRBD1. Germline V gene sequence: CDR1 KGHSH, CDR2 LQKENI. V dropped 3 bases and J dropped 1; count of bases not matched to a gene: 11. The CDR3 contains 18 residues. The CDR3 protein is CASSPTRTGRISNQPQHF. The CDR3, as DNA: TGTGCCAGCTCACCTACCCGGACAGGGCGGATAAGCAATCAGCCCCAGCATTTT.

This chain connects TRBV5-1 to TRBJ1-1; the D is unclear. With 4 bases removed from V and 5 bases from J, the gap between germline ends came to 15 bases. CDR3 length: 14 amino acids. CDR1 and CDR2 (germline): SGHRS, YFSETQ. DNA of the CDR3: TGCGCCAGCAGCCCCTCGGCCGGTTCGACTGAAGCTTTCTTT. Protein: CASSPSAGSTEAFF.

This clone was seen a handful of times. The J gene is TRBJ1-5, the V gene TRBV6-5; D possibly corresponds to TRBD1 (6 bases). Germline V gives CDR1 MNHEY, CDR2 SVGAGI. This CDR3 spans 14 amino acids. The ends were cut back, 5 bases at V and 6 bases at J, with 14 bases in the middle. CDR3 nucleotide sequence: TGTGCCAGCAGTCAGGTCGTACAGGGTCAGCCCCAGCATTTT. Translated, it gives CASSQVVQGQPQHF.

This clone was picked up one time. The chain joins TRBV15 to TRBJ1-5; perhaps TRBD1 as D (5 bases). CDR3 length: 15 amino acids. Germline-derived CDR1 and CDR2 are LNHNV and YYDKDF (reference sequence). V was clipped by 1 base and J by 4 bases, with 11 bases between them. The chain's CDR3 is CATSRAGHGNQPQHF. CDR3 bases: TGTGCCACCAGCAGAGCGGGGCATGGGAATCAGCCCCAGCATTTT.

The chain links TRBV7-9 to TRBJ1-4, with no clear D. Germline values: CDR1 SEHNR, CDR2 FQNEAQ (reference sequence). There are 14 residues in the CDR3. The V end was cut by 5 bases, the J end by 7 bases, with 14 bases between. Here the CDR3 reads CASSPGRFGEKLFF. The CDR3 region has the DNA TGTGCCAGCAGCCCAGGCCGTTTCGGTGAAAAACTGTTTTTT. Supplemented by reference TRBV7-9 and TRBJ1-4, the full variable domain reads DTGVSQNPRHKITKRGQNVTFRCDPISEHNRLYWYRQTLGQGPEFLTYFQNEAQLEKSRLLSDRFSAERPKGSFSTLEIQRTEQGDSAMYLCASSPGRFGEKLFFGSGTQLSVL.

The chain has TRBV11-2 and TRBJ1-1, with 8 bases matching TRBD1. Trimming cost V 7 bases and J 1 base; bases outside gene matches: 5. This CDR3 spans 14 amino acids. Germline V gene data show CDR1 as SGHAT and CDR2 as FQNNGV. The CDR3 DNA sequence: TGTGCCAGCACGCAGGGGGCCTCGAACACTGAAGCTTTCTTT. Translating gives CASTQGASNTEAFF.

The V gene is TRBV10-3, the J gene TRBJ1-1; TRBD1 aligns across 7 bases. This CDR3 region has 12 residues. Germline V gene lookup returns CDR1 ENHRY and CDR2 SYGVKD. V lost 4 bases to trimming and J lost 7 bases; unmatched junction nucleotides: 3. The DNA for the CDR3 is TGTGCCATCAGTGGTCGGGACAGTGAAGCTTTCTTT. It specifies CAISGRDSEAFF.

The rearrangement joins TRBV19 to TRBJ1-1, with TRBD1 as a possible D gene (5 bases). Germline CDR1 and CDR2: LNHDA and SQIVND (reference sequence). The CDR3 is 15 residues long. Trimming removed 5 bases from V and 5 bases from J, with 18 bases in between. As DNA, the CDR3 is TGTGCCAGTAGTCGCTGGGCAGGGAGGGATACTGAAGCTTTCTTT. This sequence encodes CASSRWAGRDTEAFF.

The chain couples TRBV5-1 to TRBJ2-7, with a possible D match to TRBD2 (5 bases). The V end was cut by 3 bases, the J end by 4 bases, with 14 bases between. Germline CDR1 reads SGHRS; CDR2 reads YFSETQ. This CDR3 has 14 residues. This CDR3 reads CASSSVRTGYEQYF. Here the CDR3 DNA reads TGCGCCAGCAGCTCAGTAAGGACTGGGTACGAGCAGTACTTC.

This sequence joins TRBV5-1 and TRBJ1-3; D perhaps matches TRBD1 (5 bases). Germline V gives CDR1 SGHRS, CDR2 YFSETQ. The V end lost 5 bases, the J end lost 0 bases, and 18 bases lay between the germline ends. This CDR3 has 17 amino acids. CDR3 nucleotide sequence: TGCGCCAGCAGGCGGGACTTCGGAACCGTCTCTGGAAACACCATATATTTT. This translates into CASRRDFGTVSGNTIYF.

CDR3 nucleotides: TGTGCCAGCGTCGCGCACAGGGTAGGTTCCAATGAGCAGTTCTTC. Translation gives CASVAHRVGSNEQFF. The V and J genes are TRBV7-6 and TRBJ2-1; tentative D call: TRBD1 (6 bases). The V end lost 8 bases, the J end lost 6 bases, and 20 bases lay between the germline ends. The CDR3 extends over 15 amino acids. CDR1 is SGHVS and CDR2 is FNYEAQ in the germline V gene.

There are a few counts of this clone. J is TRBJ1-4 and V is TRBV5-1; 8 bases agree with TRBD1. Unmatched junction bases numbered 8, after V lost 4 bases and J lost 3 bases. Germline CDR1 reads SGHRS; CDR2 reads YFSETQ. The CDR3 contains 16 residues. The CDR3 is CASSPGGSYSNEKLFF. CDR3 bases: TGCGCCAGCAGCCCAGGGGGCAGCTACTCTAATGAAAAACTGTTTTTT.

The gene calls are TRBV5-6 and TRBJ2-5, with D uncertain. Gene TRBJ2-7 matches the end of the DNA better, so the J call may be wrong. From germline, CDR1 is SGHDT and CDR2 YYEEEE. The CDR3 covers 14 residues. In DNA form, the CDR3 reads TGTGCCAGCGGCGGCGGCAGTAATTCCTACGAGCAGTACTTC. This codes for CASGGGSNSYEQYF.

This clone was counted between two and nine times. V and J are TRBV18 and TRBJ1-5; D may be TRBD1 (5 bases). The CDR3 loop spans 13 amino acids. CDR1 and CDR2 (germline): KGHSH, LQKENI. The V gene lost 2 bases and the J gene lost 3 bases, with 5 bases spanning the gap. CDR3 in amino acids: CASSPGTNQPQHF. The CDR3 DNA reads TGTGCCAGCTCACCAGGGACCAATCAGCCCCAGCATTTT.

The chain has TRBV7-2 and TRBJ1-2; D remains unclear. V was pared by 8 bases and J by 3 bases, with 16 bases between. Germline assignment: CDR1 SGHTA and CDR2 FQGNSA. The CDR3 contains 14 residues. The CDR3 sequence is CASGRSREDYGYTF. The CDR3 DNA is TGTGCCAGCGGCAGAAGCCGGGAGGACTATGGCTACACCTTC.

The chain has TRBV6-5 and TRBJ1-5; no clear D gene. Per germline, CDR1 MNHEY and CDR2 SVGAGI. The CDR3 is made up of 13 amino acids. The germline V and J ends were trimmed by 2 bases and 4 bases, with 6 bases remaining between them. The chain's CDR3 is CASSYGGNQPQHF. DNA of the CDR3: TGTGCCAGCAGTTACGGAGGGAATCAGCCCCAGCATTTT.

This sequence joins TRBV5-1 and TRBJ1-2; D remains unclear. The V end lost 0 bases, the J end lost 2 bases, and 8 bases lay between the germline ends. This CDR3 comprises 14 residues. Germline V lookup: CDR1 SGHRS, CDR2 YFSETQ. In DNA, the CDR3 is TGCGCCAGCAGCTTGGAGGCAGGAAACTATGGCTACACCTTC. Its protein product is CASSLEAGNYGYTF.

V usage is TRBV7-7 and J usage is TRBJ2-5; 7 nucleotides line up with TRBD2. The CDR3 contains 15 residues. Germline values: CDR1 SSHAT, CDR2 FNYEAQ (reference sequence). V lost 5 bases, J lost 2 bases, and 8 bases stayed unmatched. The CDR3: CASSLQRGLQETQYF. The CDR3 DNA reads TGTGCCAGCAGCCTTCAGCGGGGCCTACAAGAGACCCAGTACTTC.

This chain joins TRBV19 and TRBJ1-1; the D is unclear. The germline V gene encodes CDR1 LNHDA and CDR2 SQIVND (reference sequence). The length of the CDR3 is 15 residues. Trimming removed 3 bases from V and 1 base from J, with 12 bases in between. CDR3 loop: CASSISLDGNTEAFF. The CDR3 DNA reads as TGTGCCAGTAGTATTAGTCTCGACGGGAACACTGAAGCTTTCTTT.

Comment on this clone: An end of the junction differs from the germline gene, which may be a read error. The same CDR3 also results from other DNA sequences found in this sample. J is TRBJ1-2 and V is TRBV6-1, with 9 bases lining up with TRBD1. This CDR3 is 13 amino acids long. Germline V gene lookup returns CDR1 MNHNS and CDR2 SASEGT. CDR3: CASSTGGRFGYTF. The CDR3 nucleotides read TGTGCTAGCAGCACAGGGGGCAGATTTGGCTACACCTTC.

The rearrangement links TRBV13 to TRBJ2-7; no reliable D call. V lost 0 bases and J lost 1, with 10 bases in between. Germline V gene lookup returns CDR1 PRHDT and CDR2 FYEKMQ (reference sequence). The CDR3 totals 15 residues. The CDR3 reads CASSLGGVSSYEQYF. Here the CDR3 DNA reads TGTGCCAGCAGCTTAGGAGGTGTCAGTTCCTACGAGCAGTACTTC.

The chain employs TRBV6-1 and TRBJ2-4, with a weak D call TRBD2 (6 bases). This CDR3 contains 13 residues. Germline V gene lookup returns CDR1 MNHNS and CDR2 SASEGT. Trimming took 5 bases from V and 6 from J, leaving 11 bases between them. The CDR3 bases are TGTGCCAGCAGTCCTCGCGGGACAAACATTCAGTACTTC. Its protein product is CASSPRGTNIQYF.

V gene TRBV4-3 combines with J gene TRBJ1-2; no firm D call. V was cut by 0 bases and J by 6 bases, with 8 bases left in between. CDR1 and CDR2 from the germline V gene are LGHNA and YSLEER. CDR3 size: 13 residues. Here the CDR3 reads CASSQEGLHGYTF. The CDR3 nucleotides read TGCGCCAGCAGCCAAGAAGGGTTGCATGGCTACACCTTC.

The CDR3 loop is CAISARENQPQHF. CDR3 DNA: TGTGCCATCAGTGCCAGGGAGAATCAGCCCCAGCATTTT. The V gene is TRBV10-3, the J gene TRBJ1-5; the D gene is possibly TRBD1 (5 bases). Germline CDR1 is ENHRY and CDR2 is SYGVKD. The CDR3 is 13 amino acids. V dropped 4 bases and J dropped 4 bases, with 8 bases sitting between them.

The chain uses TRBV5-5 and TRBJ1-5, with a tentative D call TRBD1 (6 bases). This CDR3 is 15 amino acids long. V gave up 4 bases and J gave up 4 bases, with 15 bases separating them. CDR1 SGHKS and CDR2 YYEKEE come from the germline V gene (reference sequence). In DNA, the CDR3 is TGTGCCAGCAGCCAAGATACAGGGAAGAATCAGCCCCAGCATTTT. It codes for CASSQDTGKNQPQHF. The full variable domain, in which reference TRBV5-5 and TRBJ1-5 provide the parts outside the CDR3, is DAGVTQSPTHLIKTRGQQVTLRCSPISGHKSVSWYQQVLGQGPQFIFQYYEKEERGRGNFPDRFSARQFPNYSSELNVNALLLGDSALYLCASSQDTGKNQPQHFGDGTRLSIL.

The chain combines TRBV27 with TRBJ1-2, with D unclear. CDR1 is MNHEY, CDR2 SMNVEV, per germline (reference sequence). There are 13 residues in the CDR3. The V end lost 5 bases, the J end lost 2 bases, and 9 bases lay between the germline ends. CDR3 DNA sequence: TGTGCCAGCAGTGTCACTGGGAACTATGGCTACACCTTC. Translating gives CASSVTGNYGYTF.